The rows below give T cell receptor beta chains drawn from one sample of a study of cytotoxic CD8 clonotypes in ibrutinib-treated CLL. The table came from immunoSEQ multiplex PCR; TCRdb's copy has only in-frame clones and leaves some out. The sample carries almost 250,000 clones, 70% recorded once. The source material was PBMCs, sampled after 24 months of ibrutinib treatment. The receptors stem from a human donor with chronic lymphocytic leukemia. The CDR3 runs from the conserved cysteine through the conserved F or W.

TRBJ2-1 | TRBV11-3 | CASSLVGNEQFF
TRBJ2-7 | TRBV6-5 | CASSYEGPYEQCF
TRBJ2-7 | TRBV19 | CASSIGAGSGYEQYF
TRBJ1-5 | TRBV6-5 | CASSYGQQSNQPQHF
TRBJ2-1 | TRBV11-3 | CASSLELADYNEQFF
TRBJ2-7 | TRBV4-1 | CASSQKDLESYEQYF
TRBJ1-5 | TRBV28 | CASRQNKRVQPQHF
TRBJ1-2 | TRBV6-6 | CASSYGGKMNYGYTF
TRBJ1-1 | TRBV15 | CATSRDQGAVAEAFF
TRBJ1-4 | TRBV29-1 | CSVESQGDEKLFF
TRBJ2-2 | TRBV5-4 | CASSLQGGDLFF
TRBJ2-7 | TRBV28 | CASRAPTVLVSYEQYF
TRBJ2-7 | TRBV7-6 | CASSKSGMAYEQYF
TRBJ2-1 | TRBV6-4 | CASSVQRTLSYNEQFF
TRBJ2-7 | TRBV25-1 | CASSAQAYETASPYEQYF
TRBJ1-2 | TRBV27 | CASSLTRQALSYAYTF
TRBJ2-3 | TRBV7-3 | CASSLLVGGPDTQYF
TRBJ2-7 | TRBV28 | CASSYAGQGAYEQYF
TRBJ2-3 | TRBV27 | CASSPTGQISTDTQYF
TRBJ2-1 | TRBV7-9 | CASSVRPGLAGVNEQFF
TRBJ1-1 | TRBV18 | CASSPPEGEAFF
TRBJ2-2 | TRBV19 | CASCHGGARNTGELFF
TRBJ1-2 | TRBV5-5 | CASSLGTEYGYTF
TRBJ2-3 | TRBV4-3 | CASSPLALSTDTQYF
TRBJ2-7 | TRBV4-3 | CASSQHDARRYEQYF
TRBJ2-7 | TRBV10-3 | CAISVGILAAAYEQYF
TRBJ2-7 | TRBV28 | CASSLYSGVRASGEQYF
TRBJ2-1 | TRBV7-8 | CASSSTLQREGRGGSYNEQFF
TRBJ2-7 | TRBV5-4 | CASSSLSTSYEQYF
TRBJ2-7 | TRBV29-1 | CSVFSGTGGNEQYF
TRBJ2-3 | TRBV5-1 | CASSLARSRGTDTQYF
TRBJ2-1 | TRBV6-5 | CASRKDRGGNEQFF
TRBJ2-7 | TRBV19 | CASSMATGTDGYEQYF
TRBJ2-7 | TRBV11-1 | CASSLTSYSYEQYF
TRBJ1-5 | TRBV20-1 | CSASPDQPQHF
TRBJ2-2 | TRBV11-2 | CASSSGTGELFF
TRBJ2-2 | TRBV7-9 | CASSLSQPGELFF